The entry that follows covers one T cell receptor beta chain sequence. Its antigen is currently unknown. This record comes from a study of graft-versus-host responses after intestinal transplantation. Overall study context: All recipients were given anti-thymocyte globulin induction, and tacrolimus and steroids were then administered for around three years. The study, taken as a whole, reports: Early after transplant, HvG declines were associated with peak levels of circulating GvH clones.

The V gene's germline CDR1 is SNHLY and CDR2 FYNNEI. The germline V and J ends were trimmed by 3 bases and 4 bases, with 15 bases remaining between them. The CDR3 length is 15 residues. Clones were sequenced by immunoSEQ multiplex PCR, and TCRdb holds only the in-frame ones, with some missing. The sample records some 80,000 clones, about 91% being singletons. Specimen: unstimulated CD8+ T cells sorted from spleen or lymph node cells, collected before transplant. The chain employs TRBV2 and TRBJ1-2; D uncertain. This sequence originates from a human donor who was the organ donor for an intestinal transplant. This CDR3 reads CASSDVGSEGYGYTF. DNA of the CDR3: TGTGCCAGCAGTGATGTGGGCTCCGAGGGCTATGGCTACACCTTC.